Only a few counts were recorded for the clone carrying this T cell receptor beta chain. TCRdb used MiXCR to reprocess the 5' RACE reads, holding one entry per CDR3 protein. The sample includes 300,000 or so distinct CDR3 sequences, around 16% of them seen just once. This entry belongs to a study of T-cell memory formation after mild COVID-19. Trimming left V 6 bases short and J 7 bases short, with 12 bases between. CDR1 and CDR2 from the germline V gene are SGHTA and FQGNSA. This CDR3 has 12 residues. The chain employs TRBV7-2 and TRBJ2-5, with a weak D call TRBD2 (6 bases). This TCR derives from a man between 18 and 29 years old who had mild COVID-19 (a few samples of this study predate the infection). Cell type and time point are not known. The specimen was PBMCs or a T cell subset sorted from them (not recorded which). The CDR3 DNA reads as TGTGCCAGCAGAGTAGATAGCGGGACCCAGTACTTC. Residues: CASRVDSGTQYF.